This entry concerns a single T cell receptor beta chain. This receptor's antigen is unknown. No clone much larger than this one lies a single base away; base qualities are absent. V is clipped by 6 bases and J by 5 bases, and the sequence between their germline boundaries is 17 bases long. The germline V gene provides CDR1 MGHRA and CDR2 YSYEKL. From the cysteine up to the phenylalanine, the CDR3 has a length of 14 residues. Only CDR3 DNA is held: 42 bases, read in frame from base 1. This specimen belongs to a study of siplizumab effects on memory and regulatory T cells (dated by TCRdb to the late 2010s). For the study in its entirety: The effect of the anti-CD2 antibody siplizumab on alloreactive T-cell subsets was examined in allogeneic mixed lymphocyte reactions constructed from human PBMCs. The investigation overall reported the following: The cumulative frequency of alloreactive sequences that could be traced back to unstimulated CD4+ memory T cells was significantly reduced by siplizumab. Because sequences at frequencies below about 10^-5 were poorly captured, only a minor fraction of alloreactive clones could be mapped back to unstimulated subsets. Among mappable alloreactive CD4+ clones, an average Treg-derived fraction of about 70% was observed with siplizumab, compared with 26.9% in control reactions. Whether proliferating Tregs from siplizumab cultures actually had suppressive function was not functionally confirmed. A naive or memory phenotype could not be assigned to roughly 75-95% of proliferating CD4+ or CD8+ clones. Greater diversity appeared to be present in unstimulated naive T cells than in memory T cells, and a substantial contribution to the alloresponse seemed to be made by naive cells.

The library was made by the immunoSEQ multiplex PCR assay. About 9.1 x 10^4 TCR templates per sample were assayed on the deep sequencing platform. Genomic DNA extracted from sorted T cells was the material used for TCRbeta CDR3 sequencing. Per the authors' processing: Clonal analysis of TCRbeta CDR3 data was done in the R programming language. Alloreactive CD4+ and CD8+ clones were defined by comparing unstimulated samples with post-reaction CFSE-low samples. Regulatory or non-regulatory origin was assigned to alloreactive CD4+ clones by matching of sequences to sorted unstimulated Treg and non-Treg repertoires. Not all clones reach the TCRdb copy of this immuneACCESS table, which keeps in-frame sequences only. Checked studies attribute under half of the gap to unresolved V genes and leave the rest unexplained. V and J calls and clone size are as listed in that table; D and trimming were resolved from the DNA. This sample is represented by about 100,000 clones; about 95% of them were singletons. Under 0.65% of the sample belongs to the ten largest clones.

Sorted unstimulated T cells and proliferating T cells recovered from mixed lymphocyte reactions were subjected to TCRbeta CDR3 sequencing. Fresh whole blood from about 9 HLA-typed healthy donors was used as the source from which PBMCs were isolated. Unstimulated CD4+ regulatory T cells were FACS-sorted to map the origin of alloreactive clones. The receptor was derived from a human donor in good health. Sequenced input: Tregs sorted from blood. In this chain, TRBV4-1 is recombined with TRBJ2-7; a confident D gene designation cannot be given. The DNA sequence reads TGCGCCAGCAGACCAGAGAGGAGACACCACGAGCAGTACTTC. The encoded protein is CASRPERRHHEQYF.